Sequencing of this T cell receptor (beta chain) was carried out in a study of blood T cells in healthy people across ages. Whole-study findings and limits: PBMCs that were unsorted prevented a conclusive naive versus antigen-experienced comparison.

In regard to this clonotype: Its antigen is not known.

A J-beta primer mix and a sample-barcoded 5' primer were used in a second PCR of roughly 6 to 11 cycles. In TCRdb, the 5' RACE reads were re-called with MiXCR into one record per CDR3 protein. The sample carries around 1.5 million distinct CDR3 sequences, approximately 63% recorded once. Trimming cost V 0 bases and J 9 bases, with 15 bases left between them. Germline values: CDR1 DFQATT, CDR2 SNEGSKA (reference sequence). The CDR3 covers 14 residues. V gene TRBV20-1 combines with J gene TRBJ2-1, with D perhaps TRBD2 (5 bases). The sample taken for sequencing was blood. The sequence was collected from a man aged 18 to 35 in good health. CDR3 sequence reads: CSARDGERAREQFF. The DNA of the CDR3 is TGCAGTGCTAGAGATGGGGAGAGGGCACGTGAGCAGTTCTTC.